Listed below are T cell receptor beta chains from one sample, sequenced in a study of graft-versus-host responses after intestinal transplantation. Method: immunoSEQ multiplex PCR; TCRdb's copy keeps in-frame clones and lacks some. The sample includes approximately 60,000 clones, 90% of them seen just once. Their specific antigens are unknown. The specimen comprised unstimulated CD8+ T cells sorted from spleen or lymph node cells, sampled before transplant. Receptor source: a human donor who was the organ donor for an intestinal transplant. Each CDR3 is given with its conserved first and last residue. D genes are given only for firm matches. Expanded clones are given a class, and other clones once, few, many or no size at all.

NA	NA	15	TRBJ2-1	TRBV9	TGTGCCAGCAGCGTTAGGGCGGGACCCTACAATGAGCAGTTCTTC	CASSVRAGPYNEQFF
NA	TRBD2	14	TRBJ2-2	TRBV6-4	TGTGCCAGCAGTCTAGCGGGAGGAACCGGGGAGCTGTTTTTT	CASSLAGGTGELFF
NA	NA	17	TRBJ2-1	TRBV28	TGTGCCAGCAGTTACATCAGTGGCGGGAACTCCTACAATGAGCAGTTCTTC	CASSYISGGNSYNEQFF
once	NA	14	TRBJ1-1	TRBV6-4	TGTGCCAGCAGTGAGAAGGGGGAGAACACTGAAGCTTTCTTT	CASSEKGENTEAFF
NA	NA	14	TRBJ1-1	TRBV9	TGTGCCAGCAGCGCCAGGGTTTTGGACACTGAAGCTTTCTTT	CASSARVLDTEAFF
NA	TRBD1	15	TRBJ2-1	TRBV29-1	TGCAGCGTTGAAGATCCGGGGACAGGATACAATGAGCAGTTCTTC	CSVEDPGTGYNEQFF
NA	NA	13	TRBJ2-1	TRBV6-5	TGTGCCAGCGGAACTAACTCGGTCAATGAGCAGTTCTTC	CASGTNSVNEQFF
NA	NA	15	TRBJ2-3	TRBV7-9	TGTGCCAGCAGCTCTATGATATCTAGCACAGATACGCAGTATTTT	CASSSMISSTDTQYF
NA	TRBD1	13	TRBJ2-1	TRBV5-5	TGTGCCAGCAGCTTCGGGACAGGGAATGAGCAGTTCTTC	CASSFGTGNEQFF
NA	TRBD2	16	TRBJ2-1	TRBV30	TGTGCCTGGAGTCTCCGACTAGCGGGGAGATACAATGAGCAGTTCTTC	CAWSLRLAGRYNEQFF
NA	TRBD1	13	TRBJ1-2	TRBV6-5	TGTGCCAGCAGCGACACAGGGGGCTATGGCTACACCTTC	CASSDTGGYGYTF
NA	NA	14	TRBJ1-2	TRBV2	TGTGCCAGCAGTGAATACAGGAATAGGGATGGCTACACCTTC	CASSEYRNRDGYTF
NA	NA	13	TRBJ2-7	TRBV25-1	TGTGCCAGCAGTGAAACGCGGTCGGACGAGCAGTACTTC	CASSETRSDEQYF
once	NA	13	TRBJ2-7	TRBV6-1	TGTGCCAGCGGGTGGACCGTTGAGGACAGCCCCTACTTC	CASGWTVEDSPYF
once	TRBD2	18	TRBJ2-7	TRBV18	TGTGCCAGCCACACGGAGGGAATTAGCGGGGGGATCTCCTACGAGCAGTACTTC	CASHTEGISGGISYEQYF
once	TRBD2	16	TRBJ2-7	TRBV7-9	TGTGCCAGCAGCTTACGGTTTGCGGGAGCTAGGTACGAGCAGTACTTC	CASSLRFAGARYEQYF
NA	NA	16	TRBJ2-2	TRBV7-6	TGTGCCAGCAGCTTAGGCAGGCCCCTATCTGGCGGGGAGCTGTTTTTT	CASSLGRPLSGGELFF
once	TRBD1	15	TRBJ2-7	TRBV19	TGTGCCAGTAGGTCGGCCGGGGACAGTCCCTACGAGCAGTACTTC	CASRSAGDSPYEQYF
NA	NA	15	TRBJ1-2	TRBV29-1	TGCAGCGTTGAAGGAGGCCAGAGAGCTAACTATGGCTACACCTTC	CSVEGGQRANYGYTF
NA	NA	14	TRBJ1-5	TRBV27	TGTGCCAGCAGTCCCGAGTTCCCGAATCAGCCCCAGCATTTT	CASSPEFPNQPQHF
NA	TRBD2	17	TRBJ2-5	TRBV6-1	TGTGCCAGCAGTGAAGCCGATATAGTGGGACTAAGGGAGACCCAGTACTTC	CASSEADIVGLRETQYF
NA	TRBD2	14	TRBJ2-5	TRBV5-1	TGCGCCAGCGGGGGACTAGCGGGCCAAGAGACCCAGTACTTC	CASGGLAGQETQYF
NA	TRBD2	15	TRBJ2-3	TRBV4-3	TGCGCCAGCAGCCAACGGACTAGCGGCACAGATACGCAGTATTTT	CASSQRTSGTDTQYF
NA	TRBD2	15	TRBJ2-1	TRBV11-3	TGTGCCAGCAGCTTATCCCGGGGGGTTAACAATGAGCAGTTCTTC	CASSLSRGVNNEQFF
NA	TRBD2	18	TRBJ2-5	TRBV7-8	TGTGCCAGCAGCTTAGGGGGGGGAACGTATCCCACACAAGAGACCCAGTACTTC	CASSLGGGTYPTQETQYF
NA	TRBD1	15	TRBJ2-5	TRBV7-9	TGTGCCAGCAGCTTAGCGGGGGACAGCCAAGAGACCCAGTACTTC	CASSLAGDSQETQYF
NA	NA	12	TRBJ2-2	TRBV5-1	TGCGCCAGCAGCTTGCCTTCCGGGGAGCTGTTTTTT	CASSLPSGELFF
NA	NA	17	TRBJ2-3	TRBV5-4	TGTGCCAGCAGCTCCGTGGGGGCGGTCGTTAACACAGATACGCAGTATTTT	CASSSVGAVVNTDTQYF
NA	NA	14	TRBJ2-7	TRBV5-4	TGTGCCAGCAGCCTACCACAGGAAAACTACGAGCAGTACTTC	CASSLPQENYEQYF
once	NA	13	TRBJ2-5	TRBV27	TGTGCCAGCAGCCCGATCGGGGTTGAGACCCAGTACTTC	CASSPIGVETQYF
few	NA	13	TRBJ1-4	TRBV5-3	TGTGCCAGACGCCCTCGGGGTAATGAAAAACTGTTTTTT	CARRPRGNEKLFF
NA	NA	14	TRBJ1-5	TRBV19	TGTGCCAGTAGCCCCCGGGTCTTCAATCAGCCCCAGCATTTT	CASSPRVFNQPQHF
NA	TRBD1	13	TRBJ2-1	TRBV25-1	TGTGCCAGCAGACAGGGGCTGGGGAATGAGCAGTTCTTC	CASRQGLGNEQFF
NA	TRBD2	17	TRBJ2-1	TRBV27	TGTGCCAGCAGCCAAAAGGGACTAGCGGTTTCCTACAATGAGCAGTTCTTC	CASSQKGLAVSYNEQFF
NA	NA	15	TRBJ1-5	TRBV15	TGTGCCACCAGCAGAGGAGGTCCCTGGAGTCAGCCCCAGCATTTT	CATSRGGPWSQPQHF
NA	NA	13	TRBJ1-2	TRBV9	TGTGCCAGCAGCGTAGACAGGGACTATGGCTACACCTTC	CASSVDRDYGYTF
NA	NA	14	TRBJ1-2	TRBV7-2	TGTGCCAGCAGCCGCCGAGAACAGGACTATGGCTACACCTTC	CASSRREQDYGYTF
NA	TRBD1	17	TRBJ2-2	TRBV7-9	TGTGCCAGCCGACTCCCGGGACAGGGGATGAACACCGGGGAGCTGTTTTTT	CASRLPGQGMNTGELFF
NA	NA	16	TRBJ2-3	TRBV28	TGTGCCAGCAGTTTCTGGCGGGCCAGAGAGGGAGATACGCAGTATTTT	CASSFWRAREGDTQYF
NA	NA	16	TRBJ2-5	TRBV28	TGTGCCAGCAGTTTATCTTCCCTTGGCGGACAAGAGACCCAGTACTTC	CASSLSSLGGQETQYF
NA	NA	13	TRBJ1-1	TRBV10-3	TGTGCCATCAGTCCTTGGGCCAACACTGAAGCTTTCTTT	CAISPWANTEAFF
NA	NA	15	TRBJ2-1	TRBV30	TGTGCCTGGAGTGTACCTCAGGGATACTACAATGAGCAGTTCTTC	CAWSVPQGYYNEQFF
NA	NA	14	TRBJ1-3	TRBV5-6	TGTGCCAGCAGCTTGAGCTACTCTGGAAACACCATATATTTT	CASSLSYSGNTIYF
NA	NA	13	TRBJ2-6	TRBV28	TGTGCCAGCAGGGTCCAGGGTGCCAACGTCCTGACTTTC	CASRVQGANVLTF
once	TRBD2	15	TRBJ2-7	TRBV9	TGTGCCAGCAGTGCGAGACTAGCGGGGACCTACGAGCAGTACTTC	CASSARLAGTYEQYF
NA	TRBD2	18	TRBJ2-5	TRBV4-3	TGCGCCAGCAGCCAAACGGCTAGCGGGAGGGTATGGGGGGAGACCCAGTACTTC	CASSQTASGRVWGETQYF
NA	TRBD2	21	TRBJ2-1	TRBV13	TGTGCCAGCAGCTTAGGCCCTCGGACTAGCGGGAGATTCGTGTCCTACAATGAGCAGTTCTTC	CASSLGPRTSGRFVSYNEQFF